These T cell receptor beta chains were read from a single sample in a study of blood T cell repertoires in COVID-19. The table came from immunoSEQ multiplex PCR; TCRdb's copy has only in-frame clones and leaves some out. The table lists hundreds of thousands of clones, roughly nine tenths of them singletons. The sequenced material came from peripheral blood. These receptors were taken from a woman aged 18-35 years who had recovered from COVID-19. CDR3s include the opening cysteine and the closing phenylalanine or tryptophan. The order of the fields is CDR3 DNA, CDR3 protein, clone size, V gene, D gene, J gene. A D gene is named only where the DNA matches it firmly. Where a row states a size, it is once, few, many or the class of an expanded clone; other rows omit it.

CDR3nt: TGTGCCAGTAGTACCTCGGGAGGGGGCGCCTCGAATGAAAAACTGTTTTTT; CDR3aa: CASSTSGGGASNEKLFF; abundance: -; v_gene: TRBV19; d_gene: TRBD1; j_gene: TRBJ1-4
CDR3nt: TGCGCCAGCAGCCACGTTAGCGGGAGAGGCACCGGGGAGCTGTTTTTT; CDR3aa: CASSHVSGRGTGELFF; abundance: -; v_gene: TRBV4-3; d_gene: TRBD2; j_gene: TRBJ2-2
CDR3nt: TGTGCCAGCAGCTTAGGGACTCCCACGGTGGAGACCCAGTACTTC; CDR3aa: CASSLGTPTVETQYF; abundance: -; v_gene: TRBV7-9; d_gene: -; j_gene: TRBJ2-5
CDR3nt: TGTGCCAGCAGCTTGGCTTTAGAGACCCAGTACTTC; CDR3aa: CASSLALETQYF; abundance: -; v_gene: TRBV5-8; d_gene: -; j_gene: TRBJ2-5
CDR3nt: TGTGCCAGCAGCTTAGTTAGCGGGAGCGGGGAGCAGTACTTC; CDR3aa: CASSLVSGSGEQYF; abundance: -; v_gene: TRBV7-6; d_gene: TRBD2; j_gene: TRBJ2-7
CDR3nt: TGTGCCAGCAGTGTGGCAGGGGGGGAGCTGTTTTTT; CDR3aa: CASSVAGGELFF; abundance: -; v_gene: TRBV12-3/TRBV12-4; d_gene: -; j_gene: TRBJ2-2
CDR3nt: TGTGCCTGGAGTGTCATCAGACTACTCTCTGGAAACACCATATATTTT; CDR3aa: CAWSVIRLLSGNTIYF; abundance: few; v_gene: TRBV30; d_gene: -; j_gene: TRBJ1-3
CDR3nt: TGTGCCAGCAGCCGCGGGGCCAGTTACGAGCAGTACTTC; CDR3aa: CASSRGASYEQYF; abundance: -; v_gene: TRBV5-4; d_gene: -; j_gene: TRBJ2-7
CDR3nt: TGTGCCAGCTCTCAAGGACAGTACAATGAGCAGTTCTTC; CDR3aa: CASSQGQYNEQFF; abundance: -; v_gene: TRBV18; d_gene: -; j_gene: TRBJ2-1
CDR3nt: TGTGCCAGCAGCCACCGACAGGGGGCGGCTGACGGGGCCAACGTCCTGACTTTC; CDR3aa: CASSHRQGAADGANVLTF; abundance: -; v_gene: TRBV7-2; d_gene: TRBD1; j_gene: TRBJ2-6
CDR3nt: TGCAGCGTTGTCCTCGGGCTTCAGGGTGGTAATGGCTACACCTTC; CDR3aa: CSVVLGLQGGNGYTF; abundance: -; v_gene: TRBV29-1; d_gene: -; j_gene: TRBJ1-2
CDR3nt: TGTGCCAGCAGCGTAGATCAGGGTAGCTCTGGAAACACCATATATTTT; CDR3aa: CASSVDQGSSGNTIYF; abundance: -; v_gene: TRBV9; d_gene: -; j_gene: TRBJ1-3
CDR3nt: TGTGCCAGCAGCCCATCGACTAGCGGTGCGAACACCGGGGAGCTGTTTTTT; CDR3aa: CASSPSTSGANTGELFF; abundance: -; v_gene: TRBV7-6; d_gene: TRBD2; j_gene: TRBJ2-2
CDR3nt: TGTGCCAGCTCACAGAAAGGTCCGGGGGTTTCTAACTATGGCTACACCTTC; CDR3aa: CASSQKGPGVSNYGYTF; abundance: -; v_gene: TRBV18; d_gene: -; j_gene: TRBJ1-2
CDR3nt: TGTGCCTGGAGTAACCAGGGGTGGTATTTTGGCTACACCTTC; CDR3aa: CAWSNQGWYFGYTF; abundance: -; v_gene: TRBV30; d_gene: -; j_gene: TRBJ1-2
CDR3nt: TGTGCCAGCAGCTGGAACCCGGGACTAGCGGGAGACTCCTACAATGAGCAGTTCTTC; CDR3aa: CASSWNPGLAGDSYNEQFF; abundance: -; v_gene: TRBV7-2; d_gene: TRBD2; j_gene: TRBJ2-1
CDR3nt: TGCAGTGCTAGTAGGGCGGGAGGGCCCAACAATGAGCAGTTCTTC; CDR3aa: CSASRAGGPNNEQFF; abundance: -; v_gene: TRBV20-1; d_gene: TRBD2; j_gene: TRBJ2-1
CDR3nt: TGTGCCAGCAGTTCCTCCGGGACTGTTAACAATGAGCAGTTCTTC; CDR3aa: CASSSSGTVNNEQFF; abundance: -; v_gene: TRBV6-2/TRBV6-3; d_gene: -; j_gene: TRBJ2-1
CDR3nt: TGTGCCAGCAGCTTGGTGCAGGGTCCAGATACGCAGTATTTT; CDR3aa: CASSLVQGPDTQYF; abundance: -; v_gene: TRBV5-4; d_gene: -; j_gene: TRBJ2-3
CDR3nt: TGTGCCAGCAGTTTGCAGAGGAACTATGGCTACACCTTC; CDR3aa: CASSLQRNYGYTF; abundance: -; v_gene: TRBV12-3/TRBV12-4; d_gene: -; j_gene: TRBJ1-2
CDR3nt: TGCAGCGTAAACCGGGACAGGGCACCTTACGAGCAGTACTTC; CDR3aa: CSVNRDRAPYEQYF; abundance: few; v_gene: TRBV29-1; d_gene: TRBD1; j_gene: TRBJ2-7
CDR3nt: TGTGCCAGCAGCTTAGAGGGGGTCTCTGGAAACACCATATATTTT; CDR3aa: CASSLEGVSGNTIYF; abundance: -; v_gene: TRBV7-9; d_gene: -; j_gene: TRBJ1-3
CDR3nt: TGTGCCAGCAGCTTTGGGTGGACAGGGCTTGGCAATGAGCAGTTCTTC; CDR3aa: CASSFGWTGLGNEQFF; abundance: -; v_gene: TRBV5-6; d_gene: TRBD1; j_gene: TRBJ2-1
CDR3nt: TGTGCCAGTAGTGCCACCGGGACTAGCGGGAGGGCCTTAAAGACCCAGTACTTC; CDR3aa: CASSATGTSGRALKTQYF; abundance: -; v_gene: TRBV19; d_gene: TRBD2; j_gene: TRBJ2-5
CDR3nt: TGTGCCTGGAGTGTACGGGGGGACATTCAGTACTTC; CDR3aa: CAWSVRGDIQYF; abundance: -; v_gene: TRBV30; d_gene: TRBD2; j_gene: TRBJ2-4
CDR3nt: TGTGCCAGCAGCTTAGAAACCGGGAAGATCTATGGCTACACCTTC; CDR3aa: CASSLETGKIYGYTF; abundance: -; v_gene: TRBV7-6; d_gene: -; j_gene: TRBJ1-2
CDR3nt: TGTGCCAGCAGTGGGCGGGAAAGCTCCTACAATGAGCAGTTCTTC; CDR3aa: CASSGRESSYNEQFF; abundance: -; v_gene: TRBV25-1; d_gene: -; j_gene: TRBJ2-1
CDR3nt: TGCGCCAGCAGCTTGGGAGGACTAGCGATCGACGAGCAGTACTTC; CDR3aa: CASSLGGLAIDEQYF; abundance: -; v_gene: TRBV5-1; d_gene: TRBD2; j_gene: TRBJ2-7
CDR3nt: TGTGCCAGCAGCTCAGCGCCGACAGGGGGCGCATCGGGCTACACCTTC; CDR3aa: CASSSAPTGGASGYTF; abundance: -; v_gene: TRBV7-2; d_gene: TRBD1; j_gene: TRBJ1-2